This T cell receptor (beta chain) derives from a study of blood T cell repertoires in COVID-19. Study-wide background: The analysed material was cDNA or gDNA that came from T cells, B-cell-depleted T cells, or PBMCs.

Only in-frame clones appear in the TCRdb table, and some are missing; sequencing was by immunoSEQ multiplex PCR. In the table there are about 64,000 clones, about nine tenths of which are singletons. The ends were cut back, 0 bases at V and 1 base at J, with 7 bases in the middle. The CDR3 is 14 residues long. Germline values: CDR1 SGDLS, CDR2 YYNGEE. The material sequenced was peripheral blood. The J gene is TRBJ1-1, the V gene TRBV9; the D is unclear. This TCR was sampled from a man aged 45 to 65 with active COVID-19. This CDR3 is CASSVVGSNTEAFF. In DNA, the CDR3 is TGTGCCAGCAGCGTAGTCGGGTCGAACACTGAAGCTTTCTTT.